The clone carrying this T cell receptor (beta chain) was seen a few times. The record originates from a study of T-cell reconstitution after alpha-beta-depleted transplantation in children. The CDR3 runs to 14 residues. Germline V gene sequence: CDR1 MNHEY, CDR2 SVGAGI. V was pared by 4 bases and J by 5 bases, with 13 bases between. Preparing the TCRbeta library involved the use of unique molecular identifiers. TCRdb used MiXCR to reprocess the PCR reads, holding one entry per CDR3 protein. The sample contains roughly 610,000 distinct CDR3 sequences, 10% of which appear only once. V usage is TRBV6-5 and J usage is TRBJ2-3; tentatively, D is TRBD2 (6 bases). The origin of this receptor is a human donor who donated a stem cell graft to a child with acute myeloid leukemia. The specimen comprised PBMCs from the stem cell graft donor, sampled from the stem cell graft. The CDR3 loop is CASSSAGYKDTQYF. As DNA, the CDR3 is TGTGCCAGCAGTTCTGCGGGATATAAAGATACGCAGTATTTT.